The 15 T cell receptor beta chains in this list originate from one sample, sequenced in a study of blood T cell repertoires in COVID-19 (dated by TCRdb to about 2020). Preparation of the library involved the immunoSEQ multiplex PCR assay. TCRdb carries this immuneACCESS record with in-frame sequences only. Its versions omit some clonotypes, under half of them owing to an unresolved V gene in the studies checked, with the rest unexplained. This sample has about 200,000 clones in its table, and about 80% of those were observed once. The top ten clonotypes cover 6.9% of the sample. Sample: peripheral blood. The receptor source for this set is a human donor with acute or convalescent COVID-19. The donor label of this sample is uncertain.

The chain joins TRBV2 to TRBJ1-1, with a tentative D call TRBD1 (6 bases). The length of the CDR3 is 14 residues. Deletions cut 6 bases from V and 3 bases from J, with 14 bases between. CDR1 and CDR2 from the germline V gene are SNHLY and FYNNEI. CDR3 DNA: TGTGCCAGCAGCGTACAGGGCGCGGACACTGAAGCTTTCTTT. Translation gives CASSVQGADTEAFF.

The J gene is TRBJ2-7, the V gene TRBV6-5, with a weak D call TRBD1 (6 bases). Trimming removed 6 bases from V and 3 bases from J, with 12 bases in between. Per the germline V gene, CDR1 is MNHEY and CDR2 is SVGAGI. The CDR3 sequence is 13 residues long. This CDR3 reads CASSKGVGYEQYF. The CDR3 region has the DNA TGTGCCAGCAGCAAGGGGGTCGGCTACGAGCAGTACTTC.

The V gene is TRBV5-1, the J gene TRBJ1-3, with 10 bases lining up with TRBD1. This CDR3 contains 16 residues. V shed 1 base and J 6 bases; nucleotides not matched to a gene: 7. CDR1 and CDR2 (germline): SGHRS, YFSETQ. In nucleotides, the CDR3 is TGCGCCAGCAGCTTGCCGAGGACAGGGGGAGAAAACACCATATATTTT. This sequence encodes CASSLPRTGGENTIYF.

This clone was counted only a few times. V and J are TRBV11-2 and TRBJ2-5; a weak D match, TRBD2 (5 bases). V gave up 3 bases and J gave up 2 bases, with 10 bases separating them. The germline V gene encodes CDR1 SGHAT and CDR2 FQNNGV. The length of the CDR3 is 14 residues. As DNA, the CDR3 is TGTGCCAGCAGCTTGATAACGGGGCAAGAGACCCAGTACTTC. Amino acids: CASSLITGQETQYF.

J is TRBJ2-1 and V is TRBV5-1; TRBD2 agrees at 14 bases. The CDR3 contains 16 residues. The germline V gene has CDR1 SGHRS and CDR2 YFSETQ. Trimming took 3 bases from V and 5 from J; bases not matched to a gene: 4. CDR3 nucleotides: TGCGCCAGCAGCTACGGACTAGCGGGAGGTAACAATGAGCAGTTCTTC. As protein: CASSYGLAGGNNEQFF.

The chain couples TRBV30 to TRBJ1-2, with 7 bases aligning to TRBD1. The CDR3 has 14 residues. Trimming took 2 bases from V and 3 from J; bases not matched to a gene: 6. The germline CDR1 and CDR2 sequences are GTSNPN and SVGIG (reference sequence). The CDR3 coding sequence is TGTGCCTGGAGTTCCTGGACAGGCGACTATGGCTACACCTTC. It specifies CAWSSWTGDYGYTF.

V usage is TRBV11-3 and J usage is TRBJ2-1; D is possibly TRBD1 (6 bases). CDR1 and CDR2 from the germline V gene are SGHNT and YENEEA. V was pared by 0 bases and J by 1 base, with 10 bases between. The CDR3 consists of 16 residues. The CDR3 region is CASSLEGALSYNEQFF. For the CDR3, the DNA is TGTGCCAGCAGCTTAGAGGGGGCTTTATCCTACAATGAGCAGTTCTTC.

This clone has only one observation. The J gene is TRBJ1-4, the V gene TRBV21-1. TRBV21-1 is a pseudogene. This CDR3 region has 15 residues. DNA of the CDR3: TGTGCCAGCAGCAAAGGGAGAACAACTAATGAAAAACTGTTTTTT. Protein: CASSKGRTTNEKLFF.

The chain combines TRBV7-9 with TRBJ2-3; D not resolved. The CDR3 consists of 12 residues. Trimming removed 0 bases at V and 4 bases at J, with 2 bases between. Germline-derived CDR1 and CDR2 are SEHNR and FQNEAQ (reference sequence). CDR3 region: CASSLASDTQYF. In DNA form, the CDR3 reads TGTGCCAGCAGCTTAGCCTCAGATACGCAGTATTTT. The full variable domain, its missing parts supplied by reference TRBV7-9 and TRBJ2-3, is DTGVSQNPRHKITKRGQNVTFRCDPISEHNRLYWYRQTLGQGPEFLTYFQNEAQLEKSRLLSDRFSAERPKGSFSTLEIQRTEQGDSAMYLCASSLASDTQYFGPGTRLTVL.

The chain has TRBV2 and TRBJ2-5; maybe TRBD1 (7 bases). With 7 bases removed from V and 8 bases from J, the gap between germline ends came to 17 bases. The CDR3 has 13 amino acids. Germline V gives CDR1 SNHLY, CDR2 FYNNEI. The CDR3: CASNMDGGGTQYF. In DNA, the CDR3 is TGTGCCAGCAATATGGACGGAGGGGGCACCCAGTACTTC.

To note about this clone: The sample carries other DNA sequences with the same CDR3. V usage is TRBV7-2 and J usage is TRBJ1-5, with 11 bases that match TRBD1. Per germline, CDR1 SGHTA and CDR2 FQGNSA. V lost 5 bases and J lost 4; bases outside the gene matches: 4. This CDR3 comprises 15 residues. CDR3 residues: CASSPGQGANQPQHF. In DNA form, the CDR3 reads TGTGCCAGCAGCCCCGGACAGGGGGCGAATCAGCCCCAGCATTTT.

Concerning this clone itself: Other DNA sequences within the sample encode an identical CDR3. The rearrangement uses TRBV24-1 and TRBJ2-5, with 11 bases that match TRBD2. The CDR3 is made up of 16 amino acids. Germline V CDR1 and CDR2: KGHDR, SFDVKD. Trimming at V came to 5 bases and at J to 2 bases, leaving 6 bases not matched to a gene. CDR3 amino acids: CATSGPGTSGQETQYF. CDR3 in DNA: TGTGCCACCAGTGGCCCTGGGACTAGCGGTCAAGAGACCCAGTACTTC.

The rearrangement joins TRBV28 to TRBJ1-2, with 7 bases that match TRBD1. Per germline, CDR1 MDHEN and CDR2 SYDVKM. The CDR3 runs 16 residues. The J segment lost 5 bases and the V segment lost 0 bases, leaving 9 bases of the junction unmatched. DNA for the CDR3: TGTGCCAGCAGTTTATGGCGACAGGGCGGTCGGTATGGCTACACCTTC. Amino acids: CASSLWRQGGRYGYTF.

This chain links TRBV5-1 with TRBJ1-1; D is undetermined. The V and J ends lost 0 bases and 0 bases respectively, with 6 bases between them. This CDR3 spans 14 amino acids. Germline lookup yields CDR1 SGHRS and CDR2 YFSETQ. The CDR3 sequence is CASSLDTVNTEAFF. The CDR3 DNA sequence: TGCGCCAGCAGCTTGGATACGGTGAACACTGAAGCTTTCTTT.

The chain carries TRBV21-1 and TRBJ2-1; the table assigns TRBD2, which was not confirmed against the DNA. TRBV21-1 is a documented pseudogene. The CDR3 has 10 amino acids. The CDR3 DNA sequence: TGTGCCACCCTATACAATGAGCAGTTCTTC. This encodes CATLYNEQFF.